The clone carrying this TCR beta chain was observed a few times. Participants classified as exposed had met a COVID-19 case within 2 weeks before study entry. The data were taken from a study of blood T cell repertoires in COVID-19. J gave up 3 bases and V 6 bases, and 11 bases lay outside the gene matches. CDR3 length: 15 residues. CDR1 MDHEN and CDR2 SYDVKM come from the germline V gene. Some clones are missing from TCRdb's copy, which holds only in-frame ones; the method was immunoSEQ multiplex PCR. The profile shows about 430,000 clones, about 88% of them singletons. The sample was PBMCs or T cells enriched from blood (not recorded which). The gene calls are TRBV28 and TRBJ2-7; 7 nucleotides match TRBD1. The TCR originated in a woman younger than 30 who had been exposed to COVID-19. The CDR3 coding sequence is TGTGCCAGCAGCGTAAGTACAGGGGCGTTCTACGAGCAGTACTTC. It yields the protein CASSVSTGAFYEQYF.